This TCR beta chain derives from a study of shared clonotypes between healthy human individuals. V lost 3 bases and J lost 1, with 15 bases in between. The CDR3 is made up of 16 amino acids. Germline loops: CDR1 SGHDN, CDR2 FVKESK. The table came from immunoSEQ multiplex PCR; TCRdb's copy has only in-frame clones and leaves some out. The sample carries around 2.5 million clones, 93% recorded once. Among the donors, all were Caucasian adults who lived in Nashville, Tennessee. This sequence originates from a man in his late teens or twenties in good health. Some clones in this sample may be carry-over from other donors' samples. Specimen: naive CD4+ T cells from PBMCs. Subset reported: CD45RA+ positively selected. This rearrangement joins TRBV14 to TRBJ1-1; D remains unclear. CDR3 region: CASSHRTVRQNTEAFF. CDR3 in DNA: TGTGCCAGCAGCCACAGGACGGTACGGCAGAACACTGAAGCTTTCTTT. Using reference TRBV14 and TRBJ1-1 for the parts outside the CDR3, the full variable domain is EAGVTQFPSHSVIEKGQTVTLRCDPISGHDNLYWYRRVMGKEIKFLLHFVKESKQDESGMPNNRFLAERTGGTYSTLKVQPAELEDSGVYFCASSHRTVRQNTEAFFGQGTRLTVV.